This T cell receptor (beta chain) was documented in a study of cytomegalovirus exposure and HLA in healthy donors (TCRdb year 2017). Background on the whole study: According to an earlier analysis of a few hundred of the donors, 150 million to 200 million T cells yielded 117 million unique TCR beta sequences and around 300 Gb of sequence data. Approximately 330 gigabases of sequencing data and about 92 million unique TCR sequences made up an early release that covered 640 HLA-typed donors. The genetic ancestry cluster associated with self-reported Caucasian donors included approximately 85% of the roughly 380 genotyped donors. The study aimed to test whether cataloging public T cell receptors could reveal signatures of past pathogen exposure. The T cell repertoires of 670 or so subjects were profiled by immunosequencing and related to cytomegalovirus serostatus. Besides the first cohort of roughly 660 subjects, a separate validation cohort made up of over 95 different subjects was used. High-throughput TCR immunosequencing, statistical association of individual TCRs with disease status, and machine learning were combined to predict cytomegalovirus infection status. A later analysis re-examined previously published TCR beta repertoires from 600 to 700 donors and added high-resolution HLA genotyping to investigate patterns of TCR occurrence. In the later analysis, no new phenotypic data were used to find candidate immune exposures; instead, reliance was placed on TCR beta sequences and their occurrence across donors. An earlier analysis of 587 of the donors used high-throughput TCR beta sequencing to judge whether each TCR beta V gene segment behaved as functional or pseudogenic. Donor age, sex, ethnicity and CMV serostatus were compiled alongside the repertoire data. A later genetic analysis used genome-wide SNP genotypes for about three fifths of the 666 donors, treating that subset as a discovery cohort. Every repertoire in the discovery cohort had been generated on one and the same sequencing platform. Both class I and class II loci were covered by HLA typing, at four-digit resolution. Typing coverage varied by locus: roughly 629-640 donors for A, B, C, DRB1 and DQB1; roughly 510 for DQA1; some 610 for DPA1; roughly 450 for DPB1. Roughly 5 DR-DQ haplotypes were handled as single units for association and clustering, since linkage in the cohort was strong. On average, around 230,000 unique TCR beta nucleotide sequences were sequenced per donor among about 400 genotyped donors of the cohort, with roughly 18% of those sequences being non-productive. Study-wide conclusions, independent of this receptor: When HLA alleles, especially DR and DQ, strongly co-occurred, TCR associations were difficult to assign to individual alleles. For the cohort, immune exposure information was limited to CMV serostatus. A total of 164 TCR beta chains were listed by the study as associated with cytomegalovirus. V-gene and J-gene trimming of TCR beta chains was associated with a missense DCLRE1C variant in a later genetic analysis, and the association was replicated in an independent cohort. Because the 87-base-pair reads could not distinguish some IMGT-functional V segments, including TRBV6-2 and TRBV6-3, those segments were excluded. Compared with equally common non-associated chains, HLA-associated TCR beta chains in a later analysis were more clonally expanded and had lower generation probabilities. Because HLA typing was unavailable for some donors at each locus, only the typed subset was used in association tests. In an earlier analysis of about 600 of the donors, most TCR beta V segments appeared in productive rearrangements about 90% or about 30% of the time, broadly matching IMGT annotations. A few of the identified cytomegalovirus-associated TCR beta chains were confirmed in vitro to be specific for cytomegalovirus antigens. The authors suggested that the approach could potentially be extended to other disease states and immunological phenotypes. In both the original and validation cohorts, the classifier was reported to diagnose cytomegalovirus status with high specificity and sensitivity. According to a later analysis, TCR association rates differed among HLA loci, with DRB1 alleles showing the most associated TCRs and HLA-C alleles showing the fewest. At a false discovery rate of 0.05, a later analysis linked 15,000 to 20,000 TCR beta sequences to specific HLA alleles. Correlated functional status among segregating V segments might reflect linkage disequilibrium, but an unknown experimental factor could not be ruled out. A further reported finding was that TCR beta sequences accurately predicted the HLA-A and HLA-B alleles for most subjects in the first cohort. Across donors, most TCR sequences were observed very rarely, whereas some public TCRs were present in many individuals. In a later genetic analysis, fewer N-insertions in productive TCRs were reported among donors in an Asian-associated ancestry cluster than the approximately 710-donor mean. Roughly uniform sequencing depth across donors was assumed in presence/absence analyses, although this assumption may not hold. According to a later analysis, parvovirus B19, influenza, CMV and Epstein-Barr virus appeared linked to several top co-occurrence clusters. The earlier analysis of approximately 540 of the donors excluded roughly 16 rarely observed V segments, including chromosome 9 orphons, because counts were too low. In this cohort, only TCR beta chains were sequenced, and detectable features were limited by the absence of alpha or paired-chain data. A cluster of highly shared sequence variants was judged likely to be a technical artifact of the sequencing pipeline. Most CMV-associated TCR beta chains appeared to be HLA-restricted in a later analysis, and the HLA associations seemed to be driven largely by CMV exposure.

The cohort comprised around 690 healthy bone marrow donors. At the time of sampling, all cohort members were nominally healthy, though unrecorded immune exposures were likely present. The donor tested CMV seropositive, placing the donor among the 310 or so seropositive members of the cohort. A peripheral blood sample was provided by each donor, and peripheral blood mononuclear cells were used for TCR beta sequencing. The Qiagen DNeasy Blood Extraction Kit was used to extract genomic DNA from the blood cell samples. In the case of this clone: Its binding antigen is unknown. Within one base of it there is no much larger clone, and no base qualities were kept.

The germline V end is reduced by 7 bases and the J end by 5 bases; junction bases left unmatched: 14. Measured from the cysteine to the phenylalanine, the CDR3 is 15 residues long. Only the CDR3 portion is preserved as DNA: 45 bases, with reading frame beginning at the first base. For CDR1 and CDR2, the germline V gene lists SGHVS and FQNEAQ. The library was generated by the immunoSEQ multiplex PCR assay. For the multiplex PCR, a mixture combining 60 forward primers for TCR Vbeta segments and 13 reverse primers for TCR Jbeta segments was used. Amplification of the CDR3 region of rearranged TCR beta genes was performed with a multiplex PCR assay on genomic DNA. The amplified TCR beta libraries were sequenced on the Illumina HiSeq System as 87-base-pair reads. The original pipeline was this. A later analysis counted around 72 million unique TCR beta chains across the 550 to 800 repertoires, and some 11 million of these chains were shared by at least two donors. A nearest-neighbor algorithm error-corrected the raw reads and collapsed the reads into unique sequences, merging closely related sequences to remove PCR and sequencing errors. To assign V, D and J gene segments, CDR3 sequences were aligned to IMGT reference sequences. Each retained sequence needed at least a six-nucleotide match to both a V gene segment and a J gene segment. A rearrangement counted as productive if the CDR3 had no stop codons and remained in frame with V and J, and every other rearrangement counted as non-productive. CDR3 was defined by IMGT convention, running from the second conserved V-encoded cysteine to the conserved J-encoded phenylalanine. The earlier analysis of about 500 of the donors excluded sequences that lacked an unambiguous match to a single V gene segment. In an earlier analysis of more than 500 of the donors, a V segment was called functional when productive rearrangements were above 56.7%, and segregating when the standard deviation between donors exceeded 5%. A statistical classification framework was developed to diagnose cytomegalovirus status using the catalog of TCR beta chain sequences. V and J gene assignment, in a later analysis, came from comparing TCR nucleotide sequences with IMGT/GENE-DB human TR gene sequences. Using the TCRdist pipeline, a later analysis assigned CDR3 sequences along with most-parsimonious VDJ recombination scenarios. In a later analysis, each TCR beta chain was defined by its CDR3 amino acid sequence together with its V-gene family, and reads without a unique V-gene family were excluded. In a later analysis, around 650 highly shared, low-generation-probability nucleotide sequences were removed to address suspected cross-contamination and a sequencing artifact. A later analysis calculated a clonal expansion index for each public chain from normalized within-repertoire ranks of inferred template counts. A later analysis computed generation probabilities with a VDJ recombination model fitted to out-of-frame rearrangements, and checked the results against IGoR. A later analysis scored TCR-TCR, TCR-HLA and TCR-CMV co-occurrence with hypergeometric tests, applying a repertoire-size bias correction to TCR pairs. In a later analysis, false discovery rates were estimated by permuting HLA or CMV assignments 20 times. In a later analysis, co-occurring TCRs were grouped with DBSCAN, and TCRdist sequence similarity was added when clustering was performed within HLA-allele-positive subsets. For co-occurrence clustering, repertoires with fewer than 30,000 or more than 120,000 public chains were excluded, along with a handful of repertoires with anomalous nucleotide sharing. TCRdb obtained this table from immuneACCESS and retained in-frame rearrangements with V and J assigned. These tables miss some clones; where compared with another copy, unresolved V genes account for less than half of the shortfall, and the remainder is unexplained. For V, J and clone size, that table is used; D and trimming come from the DNA. Within this sample are some 120,000 clones, with roughly 70% of them counted one time only. Jointly, the top ten make up approximately 6.3% of the sample.

The sequence joins TRBV7-8 to TRBJ2-7; TRBD2 fits 7 bases in the junction. The clonotype originates from a man in his forties in good health and CMV-seropositive. Sequenced sample: PBMCs. The bases are TGTGCCAGCACCCCCACGGGCGCGGGAGAGAACGAGCAGTACTTC. Its protein product is CASTPTGAGENEQYF.